The 28 T cell receptor beta chains in this list originate from one sample, sequenced in a study of CD8 T cells in Susac syndrome. Random hexamers were used to reverse transcribe an amount of roughly 0.45 to 1 ug RNA. In TCRdb, the immunoSEQ multiplex PCR reads were re-called with MiXCR into one record per CDR3 protein. The table records about 80,000 distinct CDR3 sequences, about 93% of them present only once. Source material: CD8+ T cells from PBMCs. The receptors were gathered from a human donor in good health.

In nucleotides, the CDR3 is TGTGCCACCAGCGGGCCGGGACAGGGTCTTCATACGCAGTATTTT. This encodes CATSGPGQGLHTQYF. V gene TRBV15 combines with J gene TRBJ2-3, with 9 bases that match TRBD1. The CDR3 extends over 15 amino acids. The V gene end was trimmed by 5 bases and the J gene end by 7 bases; junction bases not matched to a gene: 10. Germline V gene data show CDR1 as LNHNV and CDR2 as YYDKDF (reference sequence).

The V call is TRBV29-1, the J call TRBJ2-3, with 9 bases fitting TRBD1. Losses at the gene ends were 6 bases for V and 2 bases for J; bases not matched to a gene: 9. Germline lookup yields CDR1 SQVTM and CDR2 ANQGSEA. The CDR3 length is 15 residues. The CDR3 reads CSVEGGDRVTDTQYF. The CDR3 bases are TGCAGCGTGGAGGGGGGGGACAGGGTCACAGATACGCAGTATTTT.

This chain uses TRBV9 with TRBJ1-1, with D unclear. Germline CDR1 reads SGDLS; CDR2 reads YYNGEE. Between the trimmed V and J ends, which lost 3 bases and 1 base, there was a span of 7 bases. The CDR3 extends over 13 amino acids. The CDR3 is CASSAYKNTEAFF. The CDR3 DNA is TGTGCCAGCAGCGCGTACAAGAACACTGAAGCTTTCTTT.

The chain is built from TRBV6-5 and TRBJ2-1, with 8 bases aligning to TRBD1. The CDR3 covers 15 residues. V lost 2 bases, J lost 6 bases, and 6 bases stayed unmatched. Per the germline V gene, CDR1 is MNHEY and CDR2 is SVGAGI. CDR3 DNA: TGTGCCAGCAGTTACCCGCTCCAGGGGGCCAATGAGCAGTTCTTC. Protein sequence: CASSYPLQGANEQFF.

V usage is TRBV5-6 and J usage is TRBJ1-2; D may be TRBD1 (5 bases). From germline, CDR1 is SGHDT and CDR2 YYEEEE. V shed 4 bases and J shed 3 bases, with 13 bases lying between them. The CDR3 contains 14 residues. CDR3 region: CASSPAGGYYGYTF. DNA of the CDR3: TGTGCCAGCAGCCCTGCTGGGGGTTACTATGGCTACACCTTC.

The CDR3 here is CASSLAGTGESEQYF. In DNA form, the CDR3 reads TGTGCCAGCAGCTTAGCAGGGACAGGGGAATCCGAGCAGTACTTC. The chain couples TRBV7-9 to TRBJ2-7; TRBD1 aligns across 10 bases. This CDR3 has 15 amino acids. J lost 6 bases, V lost 0 bases, and 5 bases had no gene match. Germline values: CDR1 SEHNR, CDR2 FQNEAQ (reference sequence).

Only one count was recorded for this clonotype. This chain joins TRBV4-1 and TRBJ2-2; no definite D call. V lost 1 base, J lost 7 bases, and 10 bases lay in between. The CDR3 extends over 14 amino acids. The germline V gene has CDR1 MGHRA and CDR2 YSYEKL. CDR3 residues: CASSQGSRLGELFF. The CDR3 DNA follows: TGCGCCAGCAGCCAAGGCAGCAGGCTCGGGGAGCTGTTTTTT.

This chain joins TRBV4-1 and TRBJ1-1; no clear D. V shed 0 bases and J shed 4 bases, with 9 bases lying between them. The CDR3 runs to 14 residues. Germline CDR1 MGHRA, CDR2 YSYEKL. The CDR3 DNA is TGCGCCAGCAGCCAAGATGAAACCGCCACTGAAGCTTTCTTT. As protein: CASSQDETATEAFF.

The chain combines TRBV12-3 or TRBV12-4 with TRBJ1-5, with D unresolved. Trimming took 1 base from V and 8 from J, leaving 9 bases between them. There are 13 residues in the CDR3. The CDR3 nucleotides read TGTGCCAGCAGTTTAGGCTGGGTGGAGCCCCAGCATTTT. Translating gives CASSLGWVEPQHF.

Here the CDR3 reads CASSKGGEYQPQHF. The CDR3 nucleotides read TGTGCCAGCAGCAAAGGCGGGGAATATCAGCCCCAGCATTTT. The chain recombines TRBV11-2 with TRBJ1-5, with D unresolved. Between the trimmed V and J ends, which lost 5 bases and 5 bases, there was a span of 13 bases. The CDR3 consists of 14 residues. CDR1 is SGHAT and CDR2 is FQNNGV in the germline V gene.

This clonotype has a single count. In DNA form, the CDR3 reads TGTGCCAGCAGACCTGAACAGGGGGCGTACAACTATGGCTACACCTTC. This encodes CASRPEQGAYNYGYTF. The chain carries TRBV27 and TRBJ1-2, with 9 bases that match TRBD1. Losses at the gene ends were 6 bases for V and 2 bases for J; bases not matched to a gene: 10. From germline, CDR1 is MNHEY and CDR2 SMNVEV (reference sequence). The CDR3 sequence is 16 residues long.

V gene TRBV6-5 combines with J gene TRBJ2-7; D possibly corresponds to TRBD2 (5 bases). CDR1 MNHEY and CDR2 SVGAGI come from the germline V gene. This CDR3 spans 14 amino acids. V gave up 3 bases and J gave up 6 bases, with 15 bases separating them. CDR3 DNA: TGTGCCAGCAGTTATGGTCGGGGTCTTGGCGAGCAGTACTTC. Translation gives CASSYGRGLGEQYF.

The chain is built from TRBV7-6 and TRBJ2-7; D possibly matches TRBD1 or TRBD2 (6 bases each). V was clipped by 5 bases and J by 9 bases, with 20 bases between them. The CDR3 extends over 14 amino acids. Germline assignment: CDR1 SGHVS and CDR2 FNYEAQ. CDR3 sequence reads: CASSGGTLPTRQYV. CDR3 nucleotides: TGTGCCAGCAGCGGCGGGACACTCCCTACGAGGCAGTACGTC.

The chain employs TRBV20-1 and TRBJ2-1, with D perhaps matching TRBD2 (5 bases). CDR3 length: 13 amino acids. Germline loops: CDR1 DFQATT, CDR2 SNEGSKA (reference sequence). The V end was cut by 3 bases, the J end by 8 bases, with 14 bases between. CDR3 bases: TGCAGTGCTAGTGGTGCCCTGAGGGATGAGCAGTTCTTC. Translating gives CSASGALRDEQFF.

V usage is TRBV20-1 and J usage is TRBJ1-1; D might be TRBD1 (5 bases). Germline V gives CDR1 DFQATT, CDR2 SNEGSKA (reference sequence). Trimming took off 1 base at V and 0 bases at J, with 15 bases between the two ends. This CDR3 has 16 residues. CDR3 coding DNA: TGCAGTGCTAGAGTTGTAGGGGCTCCAATGAACACTGAAGCTTTCTTT. Its protein is CSARVVGAPMNTEAFF.

V and J are TRBV23-1 and TRBJ1-1; TRBD1 is a possible D gene (5 bases). TRBV23-1 is reported as an ORF; its role is uncertain. The V end lost 0 bases, the J end lost 1 base, and 6 bases lay between the germline ends. CDR3 length: 14 amino acids. The CDR3 reads CASSQSDRNTEAFF. For the CDR3, the DNA is TGCGCCAGCAGTCAATCTGACAGGAACACTGAAGCTTTCTTT.

The chain is built from TRBV12-3 or TRBV12-4 and TRBJ2-3, with D possibly matching TRBD2 (6 bases). The CDR3 length is 12 residues. With 1 base removed from V and 14 bases from J, the gap between germline ends came to 13 bases. The CDR3 reads CASSLVGEVPYF. The CDR3, as DNA: TGTGCCAGCAGTTTAGTGGGGGAGGTTCCGTATTTT.

The chain is built from TRBV27 and TRBJ2-7, with D maybe TRBD1 (6 bases). In germline, CDR1 is MNHEY, CDR2 SMNVEV (reference sequence). This CDR3 contains 13 residues. V dropped 8 bases and J dropped 3 bases, with 14 bases sitting between them. CDR3 protein: CASRPLDSYEQYV. The DNA of the CDR3 is TGTGCCAGCCGCCCCCTGGACAGCTACGAGCAGTACGTC.

V usage is TRBV7-8 and J usage is TRBJ2-7, with unresolved D. CDR1 is SGHVS and CDR2 is FQNEAQ in the germline V gene. V was shortened by 2 bases and J by 1 base, with 12 bases between the two germline ends. This CDR3 region has 15 residues. The CDR3 spells CASSLLGISSYEQYV. CDR3 nucleotide sequence: TGTGCCAGCAGCTTATTGGGGATTTCGTCCTACGAGCAGTACGTC.

The chain joins TRBV7-9 to TRBJ2-5, with D possibly being TRBD1 or TRBD2 (5 bases each). The CDR3 has 16 residues. Trimming removed 4 bases at V and 3 bases at J, with 18 bases between. Per germline, CDR1 SEHNR and CDR2 FQNEAQ (reference sequence). CDR3 in amino acids: CASSSNLRDGKETQYF. The CDR3 DNA follows: TGTGCCAGCAGCTCAAACCTCCGGGACGGTAAAGAGACCCAGTACTTC.

The V call is TRBV29-1, the J call TRBJ2-5, with 7 bases aligning to TRBD1. V was clipped by 0 bases and J by 5 bases; unmatched bases: 12. The CDR3 covers 16 residues. The germline CDR1 and CDR2 sequences are SQVTM and ANQGSEA. CDR3 DNA sequence: TGCAGCGTTGAAGACCCCCGTGACAGGGCAGGGGAGACCCAGTACTTC. This codes for CSVEDPRDRAGETQYF.

This chain connects TRBV29-1 to TRBJ1-2; 7 bases fit TRBD1. J lost 8 bases, V lost 6 bases, and 9 bases had no gene match. The germline V gene has CDR1 SQVTM and CDR2 ANQGSEA. The CDR3 consists of 12 residues. The CDR3 is CSVGGQWDGYTF. The CDR3 nucleotides read TGCAGCGTGGGGGGACAGTGGGACGGCTACACCTTC.

This sequence joins TRBV29-1 and TRBJ2-5; 9 bases align to TRBD1. Per the germline V gene, CDR1 is SQVTM and CDR2 is ANQGSEA. The CDR3 runs to 16 residues. The V and J ends lost 6 bases and 5 bases, in that order; junction bases with no gene match: 16. The CDR3 here is CSVVSTGQGNWETQYF. CDR3 in DNA: TGCAGCGTCGTGTCGACGGGACAGGGAAATTGGGAGACCCAGTACTTC.

V is TRBV9 and J is TRBJ2-3, with D possibly TRBD1 on 6 matching bases. Trimming cost V 4 bases and J 2 bases, with 20 bases left between them. Per germline, CDR1 SGDLS and CDR2 YYNGEE. This CDR3 contains 17 residues. In DNA form, the CDR3 reads TGTGCCAGCAGCCCTGGCCTAACAGGGATATACACAGATACGCAGTATTTT. It specifies CASSPGLTGIYTDTQYF. Full variable domain (remainder filled in from reference TRBV9 and TRBJ2-3): DSGVTQTPKHLITATGQRVTLRCSPRSGDLSVYWYQQSLDQGLQFLIQYYNGEERAKGNILERFSAQQFPDLHSELNLSSLELGDSALYFCASSPGLTGIYTDTQYFGPGTRLTVL.

The chain uses TRBV28 and TRBJ1-2; 7 bases are a match to TRBD1. Germline V lookup: CDR1 MDHEN, CDR2 SYDVKM. Trimming took 5 bases from V and 5 from J; bases not matched to a gene: 14. The CDR3 runs 16 residues. The CDR3 sequence: CASSPDRAIPLYGYTF. Here the CDR3 DNA reads TGTGCCAGCAGTCCAGACAGGGCCATCCCCCTATATGGCTACACCTTC.

The J gene is TRBJ2-3, the V gene TRBV5-1; 10 nucleotides align to TRBD2. CDR1 is SGHRS and CDR2 is YFSETQ in the germline V gene. This CDR3 contains 18 residues. V shed 0 bases, J shed 3 bases, and the junction held 10 bases outside the gene matches. CDR3 sequence reads: CASSLVQRGGLVTDTQYF. CDR3 nucleotides: TGCGCCAGCAGCTTGGTACAGCGGGGGGGCCTCGTTACAGATACGCAGTATTTT.

The chain employs TRBV2 and TRBJ2-3; no clear D gene. The V end was cut by 2 bases, the J end by 2 bases, with 14 bases between. This CDR3 is built from 16 residues. Germline V CDR1 and CDR2: SNHLY, FYNNEI. CDR3 sequence: CASSEPQPGLTDTQYF. CDR3 sequence (DNA): TGTGCCAGCAGTGAACCGCAACCGGGCCTCACAGATACGCAGTATTTT.

The rearrangement uses TRBV9 and TRBJ2-5, with D uncertain. Trimming stripped 3 bases from V and 4 bases from J, with 4 bases between. The CDR3 consists of 11 residues. CDR1 SGDLS and CDR2 YYNGEE come from the germline V gene. CDR3 sequence: CASSEGETQYF. CDR3 sequence (DNA): TGTGCCAGCAGCGAAGGAGAGACCCAGTACTTC.